This TCR beta chain was captured by sequencing in a study of T cell clonotyping in hematopoietic cell transplantation. Clones were sequenced by immunoSEQ multiplex PCR, and TCRdb holds only the in-frame ones, with some missing. The sample records some 30,000 clones, around three quarters being singletons. Time point here: recipient sample about 28 days before transplant, after cytoreduction. J was trimmed by 4 bases and V by 4 bases; bases with no gene match: 6. This CDR3 has 14 amino acids. From germline, CDR1 is SGHRS and CDR2 YFSETQ. This sequence joins TRBV5-1 and TRBJ1-1; 8 nucleotides agree with TRBD1. The material sequenced was peripheral blood mononuclear cells, taken before stem cell transplant. The sequence was collected from a woman aged 30 to 39 with chronic myeloid leukemia. Some clones in this sample may be carry-over from other donors' samples. CDR3 amino acids: CASSLFTGGTEAFF. CDR3 coding DNA: TGCGCCAGCAGCCTATTTACAGGGGGCACTGAAGCTTTCTTT.